This is a list of T cell receptor beta chains from one sample in a study of regulatory T cells in long-lasting Graves disease. TCRdb reprocessed the multiplex PCR reads with MiXCR, giving one entry per CDR3 protein. The profile covers about 320,000 distinct CDR3 sequences, with 18% appearing a single time and around 37% taken by the ten largest. Specimen: peripheral blood mononuclear cells (PBMCs), collected at new diagnosis, from a patient treated with antithyroid drugs. The receptors were sampled from a female donor with Graves disease. CDR3s include the opening cysteine and the closing phenylalanine or tryptophan.

TRBV19	TRBJ2-1	CASSTDQGAYNEQFF
TRBV9	TRBJ2-5	CASSAGTSGRETQYF
TRBV5-1	TRBJ2-7	CASSLTGKVLHEQYF
TRBV27	TRBJ2-1	CASSSLARDEQFF
TRBV27	TRBJ1-2	CASSSNGRYGYTF
TRBV10-3	TRBJ2-7	CAISENRGGLGEDYEQYF
TRBV19	TRBJ1-2	CAGSPQVRKGDGYTF
TRBV7-8	TRBJ2-7	CASSLGQVTSYEQYF
TRBV11-3	TRBJ1-4	CASSLGADRGIVHATNEKLFF
TRBV6-5	TRBJ2-1	CASSYSLLAGAFNEQFF
TRBV12-3/TRBV12-4	TRBJ2-1	CASRGRTGTGTFYNEQFF
TRBV7-8	TRBJ2-1	CASSGGGEVNEQFF
TRBV7-3	TRBJ2-2	CASSPTPAGTGELFF
TRBV5-1	TRBJ2-1	CASSLGQGGSYNEQFF
TRBV7-8	TRBJ1-2	CASSLEQRGYTF
TRBV12-3/TRBV12-4	TRBJ2-1	CASSRPGLAGGNEQFF
TRBV7-9	TRBJ2-3	CASRTVAVGTDTQYF
TRBV5-1	TRBJ2-7	CASSLGRIYEQYF
TRBV20-1	TRBJ1-5	CSAKRSQGDNQPQHF
TRBV6-2/TRBV6-3	TRBJ2-1	CASSRTGAYNEQFF
TRBV6-5	TRBJ2-3	CASSLDLAGGTDTQYF
TRBV27	TRBJ2-7	CASSQQGTPYEQYF
TRBV12-3/TRBV12-4	TRBJ2-7	CASSLALVDGVYEQYF
TRBV4-1	TRBJ2-3	CASSQDSLAVSADTQYF
TRBV20-1	TRBJ2-5	CSAFEGVRQETQYF
TRBV2	TRBJ2-1	CASSDSRQGGNEQFF
TRBV12-3/TRBV12-4	TRBJ1-5	CASSLGHRYSNQPQHF
TRBV6-5	TRBJ1-4	CASSYPDGGDEKLFF
TRBV7-9	TRBJ2-2	CASSLGVGELFF
TRBV11-3	TRBJ1-1	CASSSPPGGNTEAFF
TRBV6-1	TRBJ2-7	CASSQTRAYEQYF
TRBV5-1	TRBJ2-2	CASSPGLASTGELFF
TRBV5-4	TRBJ2-3	CASSLKTSMPADTQYF
TRBV28	TRBJ2-1	CASSRGGRTRIRNEQFF
TRBV6-4	TRBJ1-5	CASSDPRYQPQHF
TRBV11-3	TRBJ2-7	CASSLGSTRYEQYF
TRBV12-3/TRBV12-4	TRBJ1-5	CASSLETRQPQHF
TRBV5-1	TRBJ2-1	CASSLAQREFINEQFF
TRBV7-8	TRBJ2-1	CASSPLVSFRVYNEQFF
TRBV24-1	TRBJ2-5	CATSDGFQETQYF
TRBV27	TRBJ2-1	CASRPGQPTGNEQFF
TRBV28	TRBJ2-3	CASSLSGLAGGPTDTQYF
TRBV11-2	TRBJ2-7	CASSTLAVNYEQYF
TRBV24-1	TRBJ2-3	CATSDAGYTDTQYF
TRBV6-5	TRBJ2-3	CASSYSTATRDTQYF
TRBV19	TRBJ2-7	CASSIVAGRYEQYF
TRBV6-2/TRBV6-3	TRBJ2-1	CASSYTRTGWGLVSHNEQFF
TRBV18	TRBJ2-7	CASSPRQGPYEQYF
TRBV20-1	TRBJ2-5	CSARTGLAIETQYF
TRBV15	TRBJ2-4	CATSRGLVEAKNIQYF
TRBV3-1	TRBJ2-7	CASSPTAGTSGLNEQYF
TRBV7-6	TRBJ2-5	CASSRSSAQETQYF
TRBV5-1	TRBJ2-5	CASSLAQRRETQYF
TRBV6-5	TRBJ2-2	CASSYSGAGWDGELFF